The source of this T cell receptor beta chain is a study of blood T cells in healthy people across ages. Details on this clonotype: The target antigen is unknown. A read error may produce the germline difference seen at one junction end.

The authors ran a second PCR of about 7 to 11 cycles using a sample-barcoded 5' primer and a J-beta primer mix. Each CDR3 protein is one row after TCRdb ran MiXCR on the 5' RACE reads. The sample comprises 1.2 million to 1.5 million distinct CDR3 sequences, around 59% of which are singletons, and 5.5% to 8% rests with the top ten. Germline V gene lookup returns CDR1 SEHNR and CDR2 FQNEAQ (reference sequence). The CDR3 consists of 15 residues. Study conclusions and caveats: There was a strong correlation between TCR beta diversity and naive T cell percentage.

The rearrangement uses TRBV7-9 and TRBJ2-1; TRBD2 matches 10 bases. Sequences were obtained from blood. The TCR comes from a young man in good health. The CDR3: CACSQTSGYYNEQFF. The CDR3 nucleotides are TGTGCCTGCAGCCAGACTAGCGGGTATTACAATGAGCAGTTCTTC.